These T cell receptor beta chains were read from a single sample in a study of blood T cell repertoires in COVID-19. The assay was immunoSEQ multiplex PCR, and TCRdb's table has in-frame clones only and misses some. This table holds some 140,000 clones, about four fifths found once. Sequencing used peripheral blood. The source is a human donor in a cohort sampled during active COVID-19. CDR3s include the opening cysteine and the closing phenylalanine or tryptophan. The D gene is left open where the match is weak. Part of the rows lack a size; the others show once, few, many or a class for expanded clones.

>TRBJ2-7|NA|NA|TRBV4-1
CASSPRGAILGDEQYF
TGCGCCAGCAGCCCCCGGGGGGCGATCCTCGGCGACGAGCAGTACTTC
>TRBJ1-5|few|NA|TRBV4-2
CASSQVSPEGNQPQHF
TGTGCCAGCAGCCAAGTGAGTCCAGAGGGCAATCAGCCCCAGCATTTT
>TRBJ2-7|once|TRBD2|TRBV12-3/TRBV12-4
CASSLSSGGQYF
TGTGCCAGCAGTTTGTCTAGCGGTGGGCAGTACTTC
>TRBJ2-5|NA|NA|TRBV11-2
CASSLPGGYGQYF
TGTGCCAGCAGCTTACCGGGGGGCTATGGTCAGTACTTC
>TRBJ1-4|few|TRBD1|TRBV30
CAWTRAGGPGSEKLFF
TGTGCCTGGACGCGGGCAGGGGGCCCGGGCTCTGAAAAACTGTTTTTT
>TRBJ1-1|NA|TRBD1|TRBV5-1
CASSPGQGLQNTEAFF
TGCGCCAGCAGCCCAGGACAGGGGCTTCAGAACACTGAAGCTTTCTTT
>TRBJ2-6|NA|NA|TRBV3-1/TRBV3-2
CASSQIQSGANVLTF
TGTGCCAGCAGCCAAATTCAGTCTGGGGCCAACGTCCTGACTTTC
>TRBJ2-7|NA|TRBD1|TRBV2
CASSNGQGSPYEQYF
TGTGCCAGCAGTAATGGACAGGGCTCTCCCTACGAGCAGTACTTC
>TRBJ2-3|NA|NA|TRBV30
CAWTSRGFSDTQYF
TGTGCCTGGACCTCACGGGGTTTTTCAGATACGCAGTATTTT
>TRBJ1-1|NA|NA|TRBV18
CASSPPRGDYTEAFF
TGTGCCAGCTCACCACCGAGAGGGGACTACACTGAAGCTTTCTTT
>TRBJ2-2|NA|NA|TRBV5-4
CASSLPGNTGELFF
TGTGCCAGCAGCTTGCCCGGGAACACCGGGGAGCTGTTTTTT
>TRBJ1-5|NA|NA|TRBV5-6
CASSPAGGGNQPQHF
TGTGCCAGCAGCCCCGCGGGGGGTGGCAATCAGCCCCAGCATTTT
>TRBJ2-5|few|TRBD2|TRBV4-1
CASSTQHSGGDEETQYF
TGCGCCAGCAGCACCCAACATAGCGGGGGAGACGAAGAGACCCAGTACTTC
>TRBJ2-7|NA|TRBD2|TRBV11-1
CASSSGLAGAYEQYF
TGTGCCAGCAGCAGCGGACTAGCGGGGGCCTACGAGCAGTACTTC
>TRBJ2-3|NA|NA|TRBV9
CASGGGAHTDTQYF
TGTGCCAGCGGTGGGGGCGCACACACAGATACGCAGTATTTT
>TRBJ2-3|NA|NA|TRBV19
CASSIWPDTQYF
TGTGCCAGTAGTATATGGCCAGATACGCAGTATTTT
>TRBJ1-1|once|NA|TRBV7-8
CASSLVAWGVGGARDEAFF
TGTGCCAGCAGCTTAGTCGCGTGGGGAGTTGGGGGCGCGAGGGATGAAGCTTTCTTT
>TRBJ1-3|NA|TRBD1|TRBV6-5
CASSTDRAGNTIYF
TGTGCCAGCAGCACCGACAGGGCTGGAAACACCATATATTTT
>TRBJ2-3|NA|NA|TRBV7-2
CASSLVPDSTDTQYF
TGTGCCAGCAGCTTAGTCCCCGACAGTACAGATACGCAGTATTTT
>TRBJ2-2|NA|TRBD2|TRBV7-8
CASSLDGLVNGELFF
TGTGCCAGCAGCTTAGATGGACTAGTTAACGGGGAGCTGTTTTTT
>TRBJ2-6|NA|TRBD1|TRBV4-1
CASSLGTGTGWGANVLTF
TGCGCCAGCAGCCTGGGGACAGGGACCGGATGGGGGGCCAACGTCCTGACTTTC
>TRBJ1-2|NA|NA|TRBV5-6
CASSSGLIYGYTF
TGTGCCAGCAGCTCCGGACTGATCTATGGCTACACCTTC
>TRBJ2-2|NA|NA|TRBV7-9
CASSLGGSANTGELFF
TGTGCCAGCAGCTTAGGCGGCTCCGCGAACACCGGGGAGCTGTTTTTT
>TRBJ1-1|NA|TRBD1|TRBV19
CASSGQGKNTEAFF
TGTGCCAGTAGTGGACAGGGAAAGAACACTGAAGCTTTCTTT
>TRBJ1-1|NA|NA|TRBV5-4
CASSSAGLRLNTEAFF
TGTGCCAGCAGCTCCGCGGGGTTGAGATTGAACACTGAAGCTTTCTTT
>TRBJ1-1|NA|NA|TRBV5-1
CASSFMSQVYTEAFF
TGCGCCAGCAGCTTTATGAGTCAGGTTTACACTGAAGCTTTCTTT
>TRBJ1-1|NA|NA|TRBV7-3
CASSSMGGATEAFF
TGTGCCAGCAGCAGCATGGGCGGGGCCACTGAAGCTTTCTTT
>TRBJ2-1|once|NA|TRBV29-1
CSAGSETRYNEQFF
TGCAGCGCTGGCTCGGAGACTAGATACAATGAGCAGTTCTTC
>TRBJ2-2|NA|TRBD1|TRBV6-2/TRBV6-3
CASSYSNRDRNTGELFF
TGTGCCAGCAGTTACTCGAACCGGGACAGAAACACCGGGGAGCTGTTTTTT
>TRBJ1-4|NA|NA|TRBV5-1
CASSFTGNNEKLFF
TGCGCCAGCAGCTTTACAGGGAACAATGAAAAACTGTTTTTT
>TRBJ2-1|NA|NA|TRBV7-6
CASSPGALTLNEQFF
TGTGCCAGCAGCCCAGGGGCCCTAACTCTCAATGAGCAGTTCTTC
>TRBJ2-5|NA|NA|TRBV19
CASSMWGVETQYF
TGTGCCAGTAGTATGTGGGGGGTTGAGACCCAGTACTTC
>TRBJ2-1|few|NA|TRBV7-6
CASTHLREGQGNEQFF
TGTGCCAGCACCCATTTGCGAGAAGGCCAGGGGAATGAGCAGTTCTTC
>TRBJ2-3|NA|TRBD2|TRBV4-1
CASSWGLAGGLADTQYF
TGCGCCAGCAGCTGGGGACTAGCGGGGGGGCTCGCAGATACGCAGTATTTT
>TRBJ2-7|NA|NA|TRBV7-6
CASSSTLVSHEQYF
TGTGCCAGCAGCTCGACACTAGTATCCCACGAGCAGTACTTC
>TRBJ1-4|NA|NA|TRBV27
CASSSPTGGEKRKLFF
TGTGCCAGCAGTTCTCCGACAGGAGGAGAGAAGAGGAAACTGTTTTTT
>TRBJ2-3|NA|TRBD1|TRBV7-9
CASSFPRDRVSTDTQYF
TGTGCCAGCAGCTTCCCCCGGGACAGGGTAAGCACAGATACGCAGTATTTT
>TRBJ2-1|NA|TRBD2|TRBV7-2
CASSLDRLAREQFF
TGTGCCAGCAGCTTAGACCGACTAGCGCGTGAGCAGTTCTTC
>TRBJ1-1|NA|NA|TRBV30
CAWSAGIEAFF
TGTGCCTGGAGCGCAGGGATTGAAGCTTTCTTT
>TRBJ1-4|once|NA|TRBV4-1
CASSPGRGGSYATNEKLFF
TGCGCCAGCAGCCCCGGTAGGGGGGGGTCTTATGCAACTAATGAAAAACTGTTTTTT
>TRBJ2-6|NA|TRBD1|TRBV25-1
CASSDHTGQPGANVLTF
TGTGCCAGCAGTGATCACACGGGACAGCCTGGGGCCAACGTCCTGACTTTC
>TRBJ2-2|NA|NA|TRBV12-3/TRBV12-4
CASSRTDTGELFF
TGTGCCAGCAGCCGGACAGACACCGGGGAGCTGTTTTTT
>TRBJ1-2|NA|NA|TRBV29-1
CSVGEGHPGGGYTF
TGCAGCGTTGGGGAAGGACACCCGGGTGGTGGCTACACCTTC
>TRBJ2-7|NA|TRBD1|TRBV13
CASSFTTGTVLNEQYF
TGTGCCAGCAGCTTCACTACCGGGACAGTGCTCAACGAGCAGTACTTC
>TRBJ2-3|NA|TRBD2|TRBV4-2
CASSRPGLAQDTQYF
TGTGCCAGCAGCCGCCCGGGACTAGCGCAAGATACGCAGTATTTT
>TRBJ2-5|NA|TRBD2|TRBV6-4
CASSDIGGGQETQYF
TGTGCCAGCAGTGACATCGGGGGGGGCCAAGAGACCCAGTACTTC
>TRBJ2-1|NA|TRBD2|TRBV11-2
CASSRAARGGEQFF
TGTGCCAGCAGCCGCGCTGCACGGGGGGGCGAGCAGTTCTTC
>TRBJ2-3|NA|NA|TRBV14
CASSQVPRTASTDTQYF
TGTGCCAGCAGCCAAGTCCCCAGGACAGCTAGCACAGATACGCAGTATTTT
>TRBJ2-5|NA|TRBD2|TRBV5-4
CASKPSGGYQETQYF
TGTGCCAGCAAACCCAGCGGGGGGTACCAAGAGACCCAGTACTTC
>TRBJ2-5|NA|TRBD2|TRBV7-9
CASSQQLAGGQETQYF
TGTGCCAGCAGCCAACAACTAGCGGGGGGGCAAGAGACCCAGTACTTC
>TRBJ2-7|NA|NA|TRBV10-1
CASNRGREELKYF
TGCGCCAGCAACCGTGGCAGGGAGGAGTTGAAGTACTTC
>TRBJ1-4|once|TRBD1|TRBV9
CASSGQGFNEKLFF
TGTGCCAGCAGCGGACAGGGATTTAATGAAAAACTGTTTTTT
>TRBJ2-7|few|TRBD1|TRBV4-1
CASSQDGQGAWEQYF
TGCGCCAGCAGCCAAGATGGGCAGGGGGCTTGGGAGCAGTACTTC